This TCR beta chain emerged from a study of identical twins. Findings and limits, study-wide: Surplus twin overlap in beta out-of-frame sequences was less pronounced. Out-of-frame TCR alpha sharing in monozygotic twins exceeded recombination model predictions. Clonotypes of the beta chain that were abundant in cord blood carried fewer insertions (memory repertoires showed none).

Unique molecular identifiers were present on cDNA, and template switching added a universal primer site. MiXCR, run by TCRdb on the 5' RACE reads, gives a single entry per CDR3 protein. The sample holds around 200,000 distinct CDR3 sequences; roughly 9.4% are singletons and the top ten take about 5.5%. This clonotype was counted a few times. Its specificity is not known. The source is a woman in her late teens or twenties in good health. The material sequenced was memory (CD45RO+) T cells sorted from blood.

In DNA, the CDR3 is TGTGCCAGCAGCTTGTACCAGGTTTCGTACGAGCAGTACTTC. Its protein is CASSLYQVSYEQYF. The chain carries TRBV5-6 and TRBJ2-7; D gene unclear. Deletions cut 1 base from V and 4 bases from J, with 12 bases between. The CDR3 loop spans 14 amino acids. Germline CDR1 SGHDT, CDR2 YYEEEE.